The source of this T cell receptor (beta chain) is a study of cytomegalovirus exposure and HLA in healthy donors (dated by TCRdb to 2017 to 2019). For context, the study as a whole: In an earlier analysis of approximately 640 of the donors, 276 Gb of sequence data and 120 million or so unique TCR beta sequences from about 179 million T cells were reported. Donor age, sex, ethnicity and CMV serostatus were collected together with the repertoire data. Rather than drawing on any new phenotypic data, the later analysis identified candidate immune exposures from TCR beta sequences and the way those sequences occurred across donors. To predict cytomegalovirus infection status, the study combined high-throughput TCR immunosequencing, statistical association of individual TCRs with disease status, and machine learning. The number of donors typed differed by locus, with about 629-640 for A, B, C, DRB1 and DQB1, around 560 for DQA1, 600 to 610 for DPA1, and some 470 for DPB1. Of the 398 genotyped donors, about 80% fell in the genetic ancestry cluster associated with self-reported Caucasian donors. HLA typing included class I and class II loci at four-digit resolution. All discovery cohort repertoires had been generated using a single sequencing platform. Approximately 310 gigabases of sequencing data and around 80 million unique TCR sequences made up an early release that covered nearly 650 HLA-typed donors. An earlier analysis of several hundred of the donors used high-throughput TCR beta sequencing to judge whether each TCR beta V gene segment behaved as functional or pseudogenic. Because of strong linkage in the cohort, five DR-DQ haplotypes were treated as single units for association and clustering. The aim of the study was to test whether cataloging public T cell receptors could identify signatures of past pathogen exposure. A later analysis re-examined previously published TCR beta repertoires from hundreds of donors and added high-resolution HLA genotyping to investigate patterns of TCR occurrence. Across around 400 genotyped donors of the cohort, an average of about 250,000 unique TCR beta nucleotide sequences per donor were sequenced, and about a sixth of those sequences were non-productive. Genome-wide SNP genotypes for about 55% of the 666 donors were used in a later genetic analysis, which treated that subset as a discovery cohort. Using immunosequencing, the study profiled T cell repertoires from some 670 subjects and related those repertoires to cytomegalovirus serostatus. In addition to the first cohort of around 670 subjects, a separate validation cohort of 120 different subjects was used. Study-level results and caveats: The classifier was reported to diagnose cytomegalovirus status with high specificity and sensitivity in both the original cohort and the validation cohort. A further reported finding was that TCR beta sequences accurately predicted the HLA-A and HLA-B alleles for most subjects in the first cohort. Correlated functional status among segregating V segments might be attributable to linkage disequilibrium, but an unknown experimental factor could not be ruled out. Because HLA typing was missing for some donors at each locus, association tests included only the typed subset. In a later analysis, HLA-associated TCR beta chains were found to be more clonally expanded and to have lower generation probabilities than equally common non-associated chains. In a later analysis, TCR association rates were found to vary across HLA loci, with the most associated TCRs seen for DRB1 alleles and the fewest for HLA-C alleles. Sequencing depth was assumed to be roughly uniform across donors in the presence/absence analyses, though that assumption may not hold. The 87-base-pair reads could not distinguish some IMGT-functional V segments, including TRBV6-2 and TRBV6-3, so those segments were excluded. In an earlier analysis of some 540 of the donors, most TCR beta V segments appeared in productive rearrangements about 87% or about 30% of the time, broadly matching IMGT annotations. According to a later genetic analysis, donors in an Asian-associated ancestry cluster had fewer N-insertions in productive TCRs than the roughly 660-donor mean. The only immune exposure information available for the cohort was CMV serostatus. The cohort was sequenced for TCR beta chains only, and without alpha or paired-chain data the features that could be detected were limited. Assigning TCR associations to individual alleles was difficult when HLA alleles, especially DR and DQ, strongly co-occurred. In a later genetic analysis, a missense DCLRE1C variant was associated with V-gene and J-gene trimming of TCR beta chains, and the association was replicated in an independent cohort. The authors suggested that the approach could potentially be extended to other disease states and immunological phenotypes. The earlier analysis of a few hundred of the donors excluded about 16 rarely observed V segments, including chromosome 9 orphons, because counts were too low. In a later analysis, several top co-occurrence clusters were reported to appear linked to parvovirus B19, influenza, CMV and Epstein-Barr virus. In vitro tests confirmed that a few of the cytomegalovirus-associated TCR beta chains recognize cytomegalovirus antigens. Most CMV-associated TCR beta chains appeared to be HLA-restricted in a later analysis, and the HLA associations seemed to be driven largely by CMV exposure. Most TCR sequences were seen in very few donors, while some public TCRs were found in many individuals. A group of highly shared sequence variants was considered likely to be a technical artifact of the sequencing pipeline. The study listed 164 TCR beta chains as associated with cytomegalovirus. Specific HLA alleles were associated with 15,000 to 20,000 TCR beta sequences at a false discovery rate of 0.05 in a later analysis.

For this clone: The antigen this receptor binds is unknown. One base away there is no much larger clone; base qualities are not given.

In total, 630 or so healthy bone marrow donors made up the cohort. At the time of sampling, all cohort members were nominally healthy, though unrecorded immune exposures were likely present. The donor tested CMV seropositive, placing the donor among the 289 seropositive members of the cohort. A peripheral blood sample was collected from each donor, and TCR beta sequencing was performed on peripheral blood mononuclear cells. Genomic DNA was extracted from the blood cell samples with the Qiagen DNeasy Blood Extraction Kit. CDR3 length: 14 amino acids, cysteine to phenylalanine. Of all the DNA, just the CDR3 is kept, 42 bases in frame from base 1. CDR1 is given as KGHSH and CDR2 as LQKENI, both from the germline V gene. Deletion took 3 bases off V and 1 base off J, with a span of 9 bases between the germline ends. The library came from the immunoSEQ multiplex PCR assay. The multiplex PCR relied on a mix of 60 forward primers for TCR Vbeta segments and 13 reverse primers for TCR Jbeta segments. Amplification of the CDR3 region of rearranged TCR beta genes was performed with a multiplex PCR assay on genomic DNA. Amplified TCR beta libraries were sequenced as 87-base-pair reads on the Illumina HiSeq System. Under the source paper's analysis protocol: A later analysis counted some 74 million unique TCR beta chains across the 670 or so repertoires, and 9 million to 14 million of these chains were shared by at least two donors. A nearest-neighbor algorithm error-corrected the raw reads and collapsed the reads into unique sequences, merging closely related sequences to remove PCR and sequencing errors. To assign V, D and J gene segments, CDR3 sequences were aligned to IMGT reference sequences. Each retained sequence needed at least a six-nucleotide match to both a V gene segment and a J gene segment. A rearrangement counted as productive if the CDR3 had no stop codons and remained in frame with V and J, and every other rearrangement counted as non-productive. Following IMGT convention, CDR3 was defined as the stretch from the second conserved V-encoded cysteine to the conserved J-encoded phenylalanine. Sequences without an unambiguous match to a single V gene segment were excluded from the earlier analysis of 587 of the donors. In an earlier analysis of 587 of the donors, a V segment was called functional when productive rearrangements were above 56.7%, and segregating when the standard deviation between donors exceeded 5%. A statistical classification framework was developed to diagnose cytomegalovirus status using the catalog of TCR beta chain sequences. In a later analysis, TCR nucleotide sequences were compared against IMGT/GENE-DB human TR gene sequences so that V and J genes could be assigned. Using the TCRdist pipeline, a later analysis assigned CDR3 sequences along with most-parsimonious VDJ recombination scenarios. In a later analysis, each TCR beta chain was defined by its CDR3 amino acid sequence together with its V-gene family, and reads lacking a unique V-gene family were excluded. In a later analysis, approximately 640 highly shared, low-generation-probability nucleotide sequences were removed to address suspected cross-contamination and a sequencing artifact. In a later analysis, a clonal expansion index was calculated for each public chain from normalized within-repertoire ranks of inferred template counts. In a later analysis, generation probabilities were computed using a VDJ recombination model fitted to out-of-frame rearrangements, and the results were checked against IGoR. In a later analysis, hypergeometric tests were used to score TCR-TCR, TCR-HLA and TCR-CMV co-occurrence, with a repertoire-size bias correction applied to TCR pairs. A later analysis estimated false discovery rates by permuting HLA or CMV assignments 20 times. A later analysis grouped co-occurring TCRs with DBSCAN, adding TCRdist sequence similarity when clustering within HLA-allele-positive subsets. Repertoires with fewer than 30,000 or more than 120,000 public chains were left out of co-occurrence clustering, as were a handful of repertoires with anomalous nucleotide sharing. TCRdb took over this immuneACCESS table, retaining in-frame rearrangements with V and J assigned. Such tables are incomplete; in checked studies, under half of the missing clones stem from an unresolved V gene, and the remainder is unexplained. V, J and clone size are those of that table, while D and trimming were read from the DNA. Here the sample has fewer than 180,000 clones; 55% to 75% occur a single time. Of the sample, approximately 7% falls within the top ten clones.

Material for sequencing was PBMCs. The sequence came from a woman in her sixties or seventies in good health and CMV-seropositive. Recombination connected TRBV18 to TRBJ1-1, with the identity of the D gene unclear. The CDR3 protein sequence reads: CASSPVSGNTEAFF. The sequenced DNA is TGTGCCAGCTCACCTGTTTCGGGGAACACTGAAGCTTTCTTT.